A single sample is the source of the 32 T cell receptor beta chains below, sequenced in a study of T cells after somatic rescue of genetic block. Using immunoSEQ multiplex PCR, the repertoire was profiled, and TCRdb retains in-frame clones only, with some absent. The data contain approximately 13,000 clones, around 72% of them singletons. Input material: peripheral blood mononuclear cells (PBMCs). These receptors were collected from a boy between 10 and 17 years old.

The chain employs TRBV4-1 and TRBJ2-3; 7 positions agree with TRBD2. In germline, CDR1 is MGHRA, CDR2 YSYEKL. V shed 0 bases and J 9 bases; nucleotides not matched to a gene: 9. The length of the CDR3 is 15 residues. The chain's CDR3 is CASSQDLAGGRTQYF. CDR3 DNA: TGCGCCAGCAGCCAAGATTTAGCGGGTGGTAGAACGCAGTATTTT.

The chain combines TRBV6-6 with TRBJ2-7; 11 bases are shared with TRBD1. Germline CDR1 reads MNHNY; CDR2 reads SVGAGI (reference sequence). The CDR3 spans 15 residues. V was clipped by 6 bases and J by 3 bases; unmatched bases: 7. CDR3 sequence: CASRELGTGGYEQYF. Here the CDR3 DNA reads TGTGCCAGCAGGGAGCTCGGGACAGGGGGCTACGAGCAGTACTTC.

By share, this clone counts as large. The V call is TRBV5-4, the J call TRBJ2-3, with D perhaps given as TRBD1 or TRBD2 (6 bases each). This CDR3 region has 15 residues. The germline gives CDR1 SGHNT, CDR2 YYREEE (reference sequence). V lost 7 bases and J 4 bases, leaving 19 bases between the germline ends. The CDR3 region is CASLLWGAPPDTQYF. The CDR3, as DNA: TGTGCCAGCCTTTTATGGGGGGCGCCCCCAGATACGCAGTATTTT.

V usage is TRBV7-6 and J usage is TRBJ1-5; unclear D gene. The CDR3 is 15 residues long. Germline V CDR1 and CDR2: SGHVS, FNYEAQ. The V gene lost 3 bases and the J gene lost 0 bases, with 9 bases spanning the gap. For the CDR3, the DNA is TGTGCCAGCAGCTTCGGGCCACATAGCAATCAGCCCCAGCATTTT. It codes for CASSFGPHSNQPQHF.

This clone was recorded a few times. The rearrangement links TRBV6-5 to TRBJ1-1; no firm D call. V lost 2 bases and J 4 bases, leaving 11 bases between the germline ends. CDR1 is MNHEY and CDR2 is SVGAGI in the germline V gene. This CDR3 has 14 amino acids. CDR3 nucleotides: TGTGCCAGCAGTTACGGTATAGGCTCCACTGAAGCTTTCTTT. This gives the protein CASSYGIGSTEAFF.

This clone was found a few times. The chain employs TRBV6-5 and TRBJ1-2, with D possibly TRBD1 on 6 matching bases. The CDR3 is made up of 12 amino acids. Germline V gives CDR1 MNHEY, CDR2 SVGAGI. Trimming pared 4 bases from V and 7 bases from J, leaving 10 bases between. The CDR3 region is CASSWGQGGYTF. CDR3 DNA sequence: TGTGCCAGCAGTTGGGGGCAGGGTGGCTACACCTTC.

The rearrangement links TRBV18 to TRBJ2-2; D tentatively fits TRBD1 or TRBD2 (6 bases each). The germline V gene encodes CDR1 KGHSH and CDR2 LQKENI. CDR3 length: 17 amino acids. Deletions cut 2 bases from V and 2 bases from J, with 15 bases between. In nucleotides, the CDR3 is TGTGCCAGCTCACCAAGAGGTGGAGGGGGTAACACCGGGGAGCTGTTTTTT. Translation gives CASSPRGGGGNTGELFF.

The J gene is TRBJ2-5, the V gene TRBV29-1; TRBD2 matches at 11 bases. Germline V CDR1 and CDR2: SQVTM, ANQGSEA. There are 17 residues in the CDR3. V dropped 1 base and J dropped 4; count of bases not matched to a gene: 11. CDR3 nucleotides: TGCAGCGTTGAAGGGGCTAGCGGGGGGCCAGTAAGAGAGACCCAGTACTTC. Translated, it gives CSVEGASGGPVRETQYF.

The rearrangement links TRBV18 to TRBJ1-4; D perhaps matches TRBD1 (6 bases). The CDR3 is 15 amino acids. Germline V gives CDR1 KGHSH, CDR2 LQKENI. The germline V and J ends were trimmed by 6 bases and 7 bases, with 18 bases remaining between them. The CDR3 region is CASSGRAGAGEKLFF. DNA of the CDR3: TGTGCCAGCTCCGGACGTGCAGGGGCGGGTGAAAAACTGTTTTTT.

This clone was seen once. V usage is TRBV9 and J usage is TRBJ2-7; 10 nucleotides align to TRBD2. Losses at the gene ends were 0 bases for V and 5 bases for J; bases not matched to a gene: 5. This CDR3 is built from 15 residues. Germline CDR1 is SGDLS and CDR2 is YYNGEE. Written as DNA, the CDR3 is TGTGCCAGCAGCGTAGGTCTAGCGGGAGCTAACGAGCAGTACTTC. It codes for CASSVGLAGANEQYF.

The chain uses TRBV14 and TRBJ2-7; TRBD2 agrees at 16 bases. Germline V lookup: CDR1 SGHDN, CDR2 FVKESK. Losses at the gene ends were 2 bases for V and 4 bases for J; bases not matched to a gene: 11. The CDR3 runs to 19 residues. The CDR3 protein is CASSQLPGTSGRADYEQYF. CDR3 in DNA: TGTGCCAGCAGCCAATTACCCGGGACTAGCGGGAGGGCCGATTACGAGCAGTACTTC.

The chain has TRBV5-1 and TRBJ2-6; D not resolved. In germline, CDR1 is SGHRS, CDR2 YFSETQ. The ends were cut back, 4 bases at V and 3 bases at J, with 8 bases in the middle. CDR3 length: 14 amino acids. CDR3 in amino acids: CASSRLSGANVLTF. The DNA of the CDR3 is TGCGCCAGCAGCCGGCTGAGTGGGGCCAACGTCCTGACTTTC. Variable domain in full (rest from reference TRBV5-1 and TRBJ2-6): KAGVTQTPRYLIKTRGQQVTLSCSPISGHRSVSWYQQTPGQGLQFLFEYFSETQRNKGNFPGRFSGRQFSNSRSEMNVSTLELGDSALYLCASSRLSGANVLTFGAGSRLTVL.

The V call is TRBV5-1, the J call TRBJ2-3, with D perhaps given as TRBD1 or TRBD2 (5 bases each). Germline V CDR1 and CDR2: SGHRS, YFSETQ. V lost 2 bases and J lost 2, with 9 bases in between. This CDR3 is built from 14 residues. The CDR3 here is CASSLGDPTDTQYF. DNA for the CDR3: TGCGCCAGCAGCTTAGGGGACCCCACAGATACGCAGTATTTT.

V is TRBV4-1 and J is TRBJ2-2; 7 bases are a match to TRBD2. This CDR3 region has 17 residues. V dropped 3 bases and J dropped 7; count of bases not matched to a gene: 14. CDR1 MGHRA and CDR2 YSYEKL come from the germline V gene. CDR3 nucleotide sequence: TGCGCCAGCAGCCAGGCCGTGGGGGGGAGGGCTTTCGGGGAGCTGTTTTTT. Amino acid sequence: CASSQAVGGRAFGELFF.

There are a few counts of this clone. The chain has TRBV5-1 and TRBJ2-7; D tentatively reads TRBD1 or TRBD2 (5 bases each). The CDR3 contains 15 residues. V lost 0 bases to trimming and J lost 0 bases, with 10 bases between them. Germline CDR1 SGHRS, CDR2 YFSETQ. The CDR3 DNA reads TGCGCCAGCAGCTTGGGAGGGGTCTACTCCTACGAGCAGTACTTC. This gives the protein CASSLGGVYSYEQYF.

The chain employs TRBV5-1 and TRBJ2-3; 7 bases fit TRBD2. There are 16 residues in the CDR3. V shed 0 bases, J shed 1 base, and the junction held 5 bases outside the gene matches. Germline assignment: CDR1 SGHRS and CDR2 YFSETQ. CDR3 nucleotide sequence: TGCGCCAGCAGCTTGGTTGGGGGGGTTGGCACAGATACGCAGTATTTT. Its translation is CASSLVGGVGTDTQYF.

V gene TRBV5-1 combines with J gene TRBJ2-3, with D perhaps matching TRBD1 (5 bases). V was pared by 3 bases and J by 0 bases, with 8 bases between. This CDR3 is 14 amino acids long. CDR1 is SGHRS and CDR2 is YFSETQ in the germline V gene. Here the CDR3 reads CASSWGASTDTQYF. As DNA, the CDR3 is TGCGCCAGCAGCTGGGGCGCTAGCACAGATACGCAGTATTTT.

The chain has TRBV6-5 and TRBJ1-1; D might be TRBD1 (5 bases). Trimming took off 0 bases at V and 4 bases at J, with 12 bases between the two ends. The CDR3 is 15 residues long. Germline V gene data show CDR1 as MNHEY and CDR2 as SVGAGI. This CDR3 reads CASSYSGRVTTEAFF. In DNA form, the CDR3 reads TGTGCCAGCAGTTACTCGGGCAGGGTCACCACTGAAGCTTTCTTT.

The chain carries TRBV27 and TRBJ2-1; 10 bases map to TRBD2. J lost 0 bases, V lost 6 bases, and 2 bases had no gene match. The CDR3 extends over 15 amino acids. Looked up from germline, CDR1 is MNHEY and CDR2 is SMNVEV (reference sequence). In DNA form, the CDR3 reads TGTGCCAGCAGCCCTAGCGGGAGCTCCTACAATGAGCAGTTCTTC. This codes for CASSPSGSSYNEQFF.

V usage is TRBV6-1 and J usage is TRBJ1-4, with D possibly TRBD1 on 6 matching bases. Germline CDR1 is MNHNS and CDR2 is SASEGT. The CDR3 contains 15 residues. V gave up 6 bases and J gave up 3 bases, with 14 bases separating them. The CDR3 nucleotides read TGTGCCAGCAGGGGGCGGAGGGGGGCTAATGAAAAACTGTTTTTT. Encoded protein: CASRGRRGANEKLFF.

The V and J genes are TRBV7-9 and TRBJ2-5, with a possible D match to TRBD2 (5 bases). This CDR3 has 12 residues. Germline V gene lookup returns CDR1 SEHNR and CDR2 FQNEAQ (reference sequence). V lost 5 bases and J 7 bases, leaving 11 bases between the germline ends. In DNA, the CDR3 is TGTGCCAGCAGCCGCAGCGGTGGGACCCAGTACTTC. Residues: CASSRSGGTQYF. Complete variable domain (other parts from reference TRBV7-9 and TRBJ2-5): DTGVSQNPRHKITKRGQNVTFRCDPISEHNRLYWYRQTLGQGPEFLTYFQNEAQLEKSRLLSDRFSAERPKGSFSTLEIQRTEQGDSAMYLCASSRSGGTQYFGPGTRLLVL.

The gene calls are TRBV6-1 and TRBJ2-2; possibly TRBD2 for D (5 bases). This CDR3 has 16 residues. V lost 3 bases to trimming and J lost 4 bases, with 15 bases between them. Per germline, CDR1 MNHNS and CDR2 SASEGT. In DNA, the CDR3 is TGTGCCAGCAGTGACCGTTCTGGCGGGCCCACCGGGGAGCTGTTTTTT. Translated, it gives CASSDRSGGPTGELFF.

The chain recombines TRBV15 with TRBJ2-3; TRBD2 matches at 12 bases. The trim removed 2 bases at V and 2 bases at J, leaving 8 bases unmatched. Germline CDR1 reads LNHNV; CDR2 reads YYDKDF (reference sequence). CDR3 length equals 18 residues. In nucleotides, the CDR3 is TGTGCCACCAGCAGATCACGACTAGCGGGAGAGGACACAGATACGCAGTATTTT. Protein sequence: CATSRSRLAGEDTDTQYF. Filled out from reference TRBV15 and TRBJ2-3, the complete variable domain reads DAMVIQNPRYQVTQFGKPVTLSCSQTLNHNVMYWYQQKSSQAPKLLFHYYDKDFNNEADTPDNFQSRRPNTSFCFLDIRSPGLGDTAMYLCATSRSRLAGEDTDTQYFGPGTRLTVL.

This clone was seen a few times. This rearrangement joins TRBV18 to TRBJ1-1; D gene uncertain. This CDR3 has 15 residues. The V gene lost 1 base and the J gene lost 4 bases, with 13 bases spanning the gap. In germline, CDR1 is KGHSH, CDR2 LQKENI. The CDR3 region is CASSPRVARGTEAFF. The CDR3 nucleotides are TGTGCCAGCTCACCACGTGTCGCGCGGGGCACTGAAGCTTTCTTT. The full variable domain, in which reference TRBV18 and TRBJ1-1 provide the parts outside the CDR3, is NAGVMQNPRHLVRRRGQEARLRCSPMKGHSHVYWYRQLPEEGLKFMVYLQKENIIDESGMPKERFSAEFPKEGPSILRIQQVVRGDSAAYFCASSPRVARGTEAFFGQGTRLTVV.

This clone was counted between two and nine times. The genes are TRBV18 and TRBJ1-2; 9 bases are shared with TRBD1. Germline V gene lookup returns CDR1 KGHSH and CDR2 LQKENI. With 3 bases clipped from V and 8 bases from J, the junction kept 4 bases outside the gene matches. The CDR3 is 13 amino acids. CDR3 residues: CASSPGQGKGYTF. In DNA form, the CDR3 reads TGTGCCAGCTCACCGGGACAGGGAAAAGGCTACACCTTC. The whole variable domain, remainder taken from reference TRBV18 and TRBJ1-2, is NAGVMQNPRHLVRRRGQEARLRCSPMKGHSHVYWYRQLPEEGLKFMVYLQKENIIDESGMPKERFSAEFPKEGPSILRIQQVVRGDSAAYFCASSPGQGKGYTFGSGTRLTVV.

This clone was recorded once. The J gene is TRBJ1-6, the V gene TRBV5-1; D is uncertain. The germline V and J ends were trimmed by 0 bases and 7 bases, with 8 bases remaining between them. The germline V gene encodes CDR1 SGHRS and CDR2 YFSETQ. This CDR3 region has 14 residues. CDR3 sequence: CASSLAAGNSPLHF. The CDR3 coding sequence is TGCGCCAGCAGCTTGGCCGCGGGGAATTCACCCCTCCACTTT.

The V and J genes are TRBV6-1 and TRBJ1-4; unclear D gene. Germline V gene sequence: CDR1 MNHNS, CDR2 SASEGT. V was cut by 3 bases and J by 4 bases, with 15 bases left in between. This CDR3 has 16 residues. The CDR3 DNA sequence: TGTGCCAGCAGTGAGGCGAACGGACTTATTAATGAAAAACTGTTTTTT. It encodes CASSEANGLINEKLFF.

The table lists this clone with a count of one. The rearrangement uses TRBV10-3 and TRBJ2-7; D may match TRBD1 or TRBD2 (6 bases each). Trimming left V 5 bases short and J 5 bases short, with 19 bases between. CDR3 length: 15 amino acids. CDR1 is ENHRY, CDR2 SYGVKD, per germline. CDR3 loop: CAISRLGQGLNEQYF. Written as DNA, the CDR3 is TGTGCCATCAGTAGACTAGGTCAGGGGCTAAACGAGCAGTACTTC.

The CDR3: CASSLLRDREDEQYF. DNA of the CDR3: TGTGCCAGCAGTCTTCTCCGGGACAGGGAGGACGAGCAGTACTTC. The chain employs TRBV21-1 and TRBJ2-7; TRBD1, the table's D call, lacks a check against the DNA. TRBV21-1 counts as a pseudogene. This CDR3 comprises 15 residues.

The V and J genes are TRBV11-1 and TRBJ2-1; the match to TRBD1 covers 9 bases. This CDR3 contains 15 residues. J was trimmed by 4 bases and V by 3 bases; bases with no gene match: 4. CDR1 SGHAT and CDR2 FQDESV come from the germline V gene (reference sequence). The CDR3 DNA reads TGTGCCAGCAGCTTCGAGACAGGGGGATACAATGAGCAGTTCTTC. Translation gives CASSFETGGYNEQFF.

As for this clone: One junction end disagrees with the germline gene, perhaps due to a read error. The J gene is TRBJ1-6, the V gene TRBV18; TRBD1 matches 7 bases. CDR3 length: 14 amino acids. Looked up from germline, CDR1 is KGHSH and CDR2 is LQKENI. CDR3 amino acids: CASSPRQGKSPLHF. The CDR3 nucleotides are TGTGCCAGTTCACCGAGACAGGGCAAATCACCCCTCCACTTT. The complete variable domain, with remaining parts taken from reference TRBV18 and TRBJ1-6, reads NAGVMQNPRHLVRRRGQEARLRCSPMKGHSHVYWYRQLPEEGLKFMVYLQKENIIDESGMPKERFSAEFPKEGPSILRIQQVVRGDSAAYFCASSPRQGKSPLHFGNGTRLTVT.

This clone has only one observation. The chain is built from TRBV28 and TRBJ2-7, with 8 bases aligning to TRBD2. The CDR3 contains 14 residues. The V segment lost 10 bases and the J segment 0 bases; nucleotides outside the gene matches: 8. Germline CDR1 is MDHEN and CDR2 is SYDVKM. The chain's CDR3 is CATLAGGSSYEQYF. The CDR3, as DNA: TGTGCCACCCTCGCGGGGGGCAGCTCCTACGAGCAGTACTTC. The variable domain in full, completed from reference TRBV28 and TRBJ2-7, reads DVKVTQSSRYLVKRTGEKVFLECVQDMDHENMFWYRQDPGLGLRLIYFSYDVKMKEKGDIPEGYSVSREKKERFSLILESASTNQTSMYLCATLAGGSSYEQYFGPGTRLTVT.